This T cell receptor (beta chain) comes out of a study of T cell responses to AZD1222 COVID-19 vaccine. Across the study: Second doses were pooled across both intervals (about 4 or about 12 weeks).

Generated by immunoSEQ multiplex PCR, the TCRdb table keeps only in-frame clones and is missing some. The sample gives roughly 120,000 clones, roughly nine tenths of which show up once; approximately 7.9% is in the top ten. The material was peripheral blood, obtained on day 0 of AZD1222 vaccination. This TCR was sampled from an adult in good health.

The CDR3 region is CASSLPRNEQFF. CDR3 sequence (DNA): TGTGCCAGCAGCTTGCCGCGCAACGAGCAGTTCTTC. The V call is TRBV5-4, the J call TRBJ2-1; no firm D call. The CDR3 has 12 residues. The germline gives CDR1 SGHNT, CDR2 YYREEE (reference sequence). Trimming stripped 1 base from V and 10 bases from J, with 9 bases between.